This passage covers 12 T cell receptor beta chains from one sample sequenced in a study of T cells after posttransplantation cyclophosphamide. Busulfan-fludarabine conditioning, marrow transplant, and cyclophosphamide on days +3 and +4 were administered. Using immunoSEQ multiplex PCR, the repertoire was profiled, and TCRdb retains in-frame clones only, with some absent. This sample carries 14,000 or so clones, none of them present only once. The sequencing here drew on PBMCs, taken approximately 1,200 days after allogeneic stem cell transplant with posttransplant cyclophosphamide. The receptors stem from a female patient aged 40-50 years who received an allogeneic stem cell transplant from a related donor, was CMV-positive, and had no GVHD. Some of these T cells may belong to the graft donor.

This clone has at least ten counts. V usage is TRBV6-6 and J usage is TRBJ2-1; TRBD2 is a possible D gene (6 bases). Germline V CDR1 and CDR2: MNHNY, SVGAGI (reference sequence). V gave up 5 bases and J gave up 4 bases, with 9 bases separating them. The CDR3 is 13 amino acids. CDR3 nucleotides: TGTGCCAGCAGTCGGGACTCATACAATGAGCAGTTCTTC. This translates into CASSRDSYNEQFF.

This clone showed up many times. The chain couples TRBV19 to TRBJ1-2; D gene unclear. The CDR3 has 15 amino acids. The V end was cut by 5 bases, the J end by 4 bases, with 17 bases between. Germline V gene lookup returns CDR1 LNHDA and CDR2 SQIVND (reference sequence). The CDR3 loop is CASSVGSGRGYGYTF. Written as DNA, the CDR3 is TGTGCCAGTAGTGTAGGATCCGGTCGCGGCTATGGCTACACCTTC.

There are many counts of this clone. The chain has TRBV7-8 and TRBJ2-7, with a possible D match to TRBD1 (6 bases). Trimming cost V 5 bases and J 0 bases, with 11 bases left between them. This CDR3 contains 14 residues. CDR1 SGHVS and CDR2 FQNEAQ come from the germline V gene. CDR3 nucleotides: TGTGCCAGCAGCCTTCGGACAGCCTCCTACGAGCAGTACTTC. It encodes CASSLRTASYEQYF.

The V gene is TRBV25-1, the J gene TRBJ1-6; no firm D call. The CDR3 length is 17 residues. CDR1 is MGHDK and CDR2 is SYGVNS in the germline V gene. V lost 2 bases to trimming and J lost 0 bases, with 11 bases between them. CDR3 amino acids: CASSERTGSSYNSPLHF. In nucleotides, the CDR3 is TGTGCCAGCAGTGAAAGGACGGGGAGCTCCTATAATTCACCCCTCCACTTT.

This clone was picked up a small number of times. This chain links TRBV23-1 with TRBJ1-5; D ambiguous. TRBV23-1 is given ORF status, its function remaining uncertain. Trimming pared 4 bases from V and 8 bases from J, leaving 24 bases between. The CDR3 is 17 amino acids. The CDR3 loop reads CASSPIKTIDPKEPQHF. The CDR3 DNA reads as TGCGCCAGCAGTCCCATCAAAACTATTGACCCTAAGGAGCCCCAGCATTTT.

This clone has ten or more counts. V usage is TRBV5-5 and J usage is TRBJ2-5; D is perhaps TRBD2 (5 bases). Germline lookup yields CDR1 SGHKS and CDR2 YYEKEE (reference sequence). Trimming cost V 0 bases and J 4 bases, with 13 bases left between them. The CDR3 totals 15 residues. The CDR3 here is CASSLAELDLETQYF. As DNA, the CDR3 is TGTGCCAGCAGCTTGGCTGAACTAGACCTAGAGACCCAGTACTTC. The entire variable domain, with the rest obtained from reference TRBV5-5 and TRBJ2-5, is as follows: DAGVTQSPTHLIKTRGQQVTLRCSPISGHKSVSWYQQVLGQGPQFIFQYYEKEERGRGNFPDRFSARQFPNYSSELNVNALLLGDSALYLCASSLAELDLETQYFGPGTRLLVL.

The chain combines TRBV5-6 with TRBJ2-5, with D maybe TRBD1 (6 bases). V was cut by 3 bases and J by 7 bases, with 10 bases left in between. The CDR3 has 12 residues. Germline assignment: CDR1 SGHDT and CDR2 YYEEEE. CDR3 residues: CASSSLGGTQYF. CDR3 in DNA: TGTGCCAGCAGCTCCCTAGGGGGGACCCAGTACTTC.

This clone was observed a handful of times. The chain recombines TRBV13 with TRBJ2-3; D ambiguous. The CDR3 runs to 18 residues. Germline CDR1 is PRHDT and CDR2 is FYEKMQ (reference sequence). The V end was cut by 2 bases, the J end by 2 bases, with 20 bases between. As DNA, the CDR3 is TGTGCCAGCAGCTTACCCAGGTTGGAACCCCCCTACACAGATACGCAGTATTTT. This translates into CASSLPRLEPPYTDTQYF.

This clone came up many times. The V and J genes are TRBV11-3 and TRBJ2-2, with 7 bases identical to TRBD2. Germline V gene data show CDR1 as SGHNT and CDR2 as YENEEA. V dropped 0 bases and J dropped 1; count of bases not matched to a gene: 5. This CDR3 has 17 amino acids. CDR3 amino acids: CASSLDPQRGNTGELFF. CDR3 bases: TGTGCCAGCAGCTTAGATCCCCAGCGGGGGAACACCGGGGAGCTGTTTTTT.

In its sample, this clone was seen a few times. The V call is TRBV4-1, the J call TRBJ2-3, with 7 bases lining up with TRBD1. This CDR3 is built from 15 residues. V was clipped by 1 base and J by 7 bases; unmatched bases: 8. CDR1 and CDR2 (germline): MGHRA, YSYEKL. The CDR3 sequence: CASSQGVTGRNTQYF. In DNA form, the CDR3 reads TGCGCCAGCAGCCAAGGAGTGACAGGGCGAAATACGCAGTATTTT.

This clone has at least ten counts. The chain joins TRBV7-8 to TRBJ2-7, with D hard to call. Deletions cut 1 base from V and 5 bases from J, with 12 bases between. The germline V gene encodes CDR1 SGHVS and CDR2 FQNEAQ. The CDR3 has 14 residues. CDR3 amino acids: CASSLVRGGHEQYF. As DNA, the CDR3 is TGTGCCAGCAGCTTAGTTAGAGGCGGCCACGAGCAGTACTTC.

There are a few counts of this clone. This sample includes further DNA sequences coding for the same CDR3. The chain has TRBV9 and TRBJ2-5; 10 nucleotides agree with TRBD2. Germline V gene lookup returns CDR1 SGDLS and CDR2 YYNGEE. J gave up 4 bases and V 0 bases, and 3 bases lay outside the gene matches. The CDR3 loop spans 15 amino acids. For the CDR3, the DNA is TGTGCCAGCAGCGTAGCTAGCGGGGGCGGAGAGACCCAGTACTTC. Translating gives CASSVASGGGETQYF. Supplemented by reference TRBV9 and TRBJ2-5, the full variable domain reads DSGVTQTPKHLITATGQRVTLRCSPRSGDLSVYWYQQSLDQGLQFLIQYYNGEERAKGNILERFSAQQFPDLHSELNLSSLELGDSALYFCASSVASGGGETQYFGPGTRLLVL.